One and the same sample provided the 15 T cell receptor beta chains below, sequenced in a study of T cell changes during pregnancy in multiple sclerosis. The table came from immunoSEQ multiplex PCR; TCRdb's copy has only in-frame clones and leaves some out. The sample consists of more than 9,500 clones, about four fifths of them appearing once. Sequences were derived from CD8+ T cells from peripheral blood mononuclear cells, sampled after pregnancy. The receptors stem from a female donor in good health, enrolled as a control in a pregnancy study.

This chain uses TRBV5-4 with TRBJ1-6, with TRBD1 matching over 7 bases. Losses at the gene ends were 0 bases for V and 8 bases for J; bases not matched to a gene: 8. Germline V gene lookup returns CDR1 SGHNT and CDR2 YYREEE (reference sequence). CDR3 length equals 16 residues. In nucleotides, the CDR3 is TGTGCCAGCAGCTTGGTCGGTAGGCAGGGGGATTCACCCCTCCACTTT. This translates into CASSLVGRQGDSPLHF.

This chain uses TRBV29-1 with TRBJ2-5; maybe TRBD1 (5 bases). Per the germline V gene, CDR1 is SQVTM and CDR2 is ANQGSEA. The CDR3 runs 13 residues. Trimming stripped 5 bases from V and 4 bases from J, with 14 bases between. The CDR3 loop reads CSVPRIGAETQYF. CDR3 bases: TGCAGCGTTCCACGGATAGGGGCAGAGACCCAGTACTTC.

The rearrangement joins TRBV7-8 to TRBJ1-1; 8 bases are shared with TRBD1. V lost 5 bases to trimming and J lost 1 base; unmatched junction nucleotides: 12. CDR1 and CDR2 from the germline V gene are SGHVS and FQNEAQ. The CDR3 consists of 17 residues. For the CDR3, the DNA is TGTGCCAGCAGCCTCCGGACAGGGCAAGGTGCGAACACTGAAGCTTTCTTT. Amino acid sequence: CASSLRTGQGANTEAFF.

CDR3 residues: CASSSGEDFSYNEQFF. As DNA, the CDR3 is TGTGCCAGCAGCTCTGGGGAGGACTTCTCCTACAATGAGCAGTTCTTC. The chain links TRBV11-2 to TRBJ2-1; maybe TRBD2 (6 bases). Germline V gene sequence: CDR1 SGHAT, CDR2 FQNNGV. V was cut by 4 bases and J by 0 bases, with 13 bases left in between. The CDR3 is 16 residues long.

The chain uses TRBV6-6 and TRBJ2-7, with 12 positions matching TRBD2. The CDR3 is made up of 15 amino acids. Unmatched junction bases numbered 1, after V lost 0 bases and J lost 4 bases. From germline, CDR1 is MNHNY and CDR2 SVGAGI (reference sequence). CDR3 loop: CASSYSTSGGYEQYF. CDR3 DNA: TGTGCCAGCAGTTACTCGACTAGCGGGGGTTACGAGCAGTACTTC.

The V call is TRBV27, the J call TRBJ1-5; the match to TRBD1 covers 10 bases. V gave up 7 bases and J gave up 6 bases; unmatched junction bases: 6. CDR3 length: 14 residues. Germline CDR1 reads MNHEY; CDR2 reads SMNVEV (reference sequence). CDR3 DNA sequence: TGTGCCAGCAAGGAGTGGACAGGGGGTCAGCCCCAGCATTTT. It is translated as CASKEWTGGQPQHF.

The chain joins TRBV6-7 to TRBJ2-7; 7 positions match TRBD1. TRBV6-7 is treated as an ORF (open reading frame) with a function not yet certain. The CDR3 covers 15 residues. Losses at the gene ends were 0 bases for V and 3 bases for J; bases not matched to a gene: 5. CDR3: CASSYSEQGDYEQYF. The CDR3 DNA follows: TGTGCCAGCAGTTACTCGGAGCAGGGGGACTACGAGCAGTACTTC.

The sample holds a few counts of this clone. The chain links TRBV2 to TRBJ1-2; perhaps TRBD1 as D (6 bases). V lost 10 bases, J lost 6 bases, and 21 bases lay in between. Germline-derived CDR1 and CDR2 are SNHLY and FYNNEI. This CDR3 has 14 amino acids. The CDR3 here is CATLLGQSADGYTF. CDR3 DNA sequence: TGTGCCACCCTTCTCGGACAGTCGGCGGATGGCTACACCTTC.

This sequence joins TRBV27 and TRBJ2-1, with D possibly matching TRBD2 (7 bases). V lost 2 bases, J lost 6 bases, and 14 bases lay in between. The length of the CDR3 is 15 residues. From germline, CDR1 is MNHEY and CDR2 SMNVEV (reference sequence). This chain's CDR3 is CASSLVRGGRNEQFF. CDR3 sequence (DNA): TGTGCCAGCAGTTTAGTTAGGGGGGGTCGCAATGAGCAGTTCTTC.

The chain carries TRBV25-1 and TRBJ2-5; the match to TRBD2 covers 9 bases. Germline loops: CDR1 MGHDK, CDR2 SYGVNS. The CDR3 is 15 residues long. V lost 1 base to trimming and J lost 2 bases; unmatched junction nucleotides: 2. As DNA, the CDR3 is TGTGCCAGCAGTGAATTAACTAGCGGGCAAGAGACCCAGTACTTC. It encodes CASSELTSGQETQYF.

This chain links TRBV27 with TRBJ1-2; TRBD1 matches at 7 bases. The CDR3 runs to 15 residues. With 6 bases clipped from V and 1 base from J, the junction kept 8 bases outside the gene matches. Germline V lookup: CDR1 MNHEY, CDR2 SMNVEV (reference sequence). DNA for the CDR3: TGTGCCAGCAGCTCTACCCGACAGGGTAACTATGGCTACACCTTC. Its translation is CASSSTRQGNYGYTF.

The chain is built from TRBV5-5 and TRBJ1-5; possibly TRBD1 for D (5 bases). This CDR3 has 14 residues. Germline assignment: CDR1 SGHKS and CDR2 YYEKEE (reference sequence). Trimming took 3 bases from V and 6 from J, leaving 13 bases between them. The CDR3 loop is CASSSGGDVQPQHF. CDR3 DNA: TGTGCCAGCAGCTCGGGGGGGGATGTTCAGCCCCAGCATTTT.

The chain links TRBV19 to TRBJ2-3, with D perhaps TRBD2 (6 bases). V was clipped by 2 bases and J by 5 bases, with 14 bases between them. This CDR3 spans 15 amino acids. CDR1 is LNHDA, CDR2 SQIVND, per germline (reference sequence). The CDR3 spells CASSITASVGDTQYF. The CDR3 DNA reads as TGTGCCAGTAGTATAACGGCTAGCGTAGGAGATACGCAGTATTTT.

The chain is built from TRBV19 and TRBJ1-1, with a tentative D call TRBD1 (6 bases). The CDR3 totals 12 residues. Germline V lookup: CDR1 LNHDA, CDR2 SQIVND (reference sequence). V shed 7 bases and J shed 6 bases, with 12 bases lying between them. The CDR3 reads CASKGGPAEAFF. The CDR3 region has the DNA TGTGCCAGTAAGGGGGGGCCGGCTGAAGCTTTCTTT.

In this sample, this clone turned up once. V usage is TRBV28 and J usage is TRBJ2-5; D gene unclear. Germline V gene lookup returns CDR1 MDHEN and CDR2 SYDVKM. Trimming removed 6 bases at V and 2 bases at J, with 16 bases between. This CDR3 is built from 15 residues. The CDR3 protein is CASSTPSLGQETQYF. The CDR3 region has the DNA TGTGCCAGCAGCACACCCTCTCTAGGACAAGAGACCCAGTACTTC.